This T cell receptor beta chain was observed in a study of CD8+CD57+ T cells in acquired aplastic anemia. At the level of the study: Sorted CD4+ and CD8+ cells gave an average of around 3.3 ug of DNA.

Previously, flow cytometry had revealed CD8+CD57+ cell expansion in the patients chosen for sequencing. The CDR3 covers 16 residues. Trimming cost V 5 bases and J 3 bases; bases outside gene matches: 7. Germline-derived CDR1 and CDR2 are LGHDT and YNNKEL (reference sequence). The template for TCR beta VDJ and CDR3 sequence profiling was genomic DNA. TCRdb redid the calling of the reads with MiXCR, one entry per CDR3 protein. The sample consists of around 200,000 distinct CDR3 sequences, 45% to 60% of them appearing once. V gene TRBV3-1 combines with J gene TRBJ2-3; 11 nucleotides agree with TRBD2. What was sequenced was sorted CD4+, CD8+, or CD8+CD57+ T cells (not recorded which) from PBMCs. This TCR derives from a human donor with aplastic anemia. The DNA for the CDR3 is TGTGCCAGCAGCGGATTAGCGGGGGGGAGGACAGATACGCAGTATTTT. Protein: CASSGLAGGRTDTQYF.